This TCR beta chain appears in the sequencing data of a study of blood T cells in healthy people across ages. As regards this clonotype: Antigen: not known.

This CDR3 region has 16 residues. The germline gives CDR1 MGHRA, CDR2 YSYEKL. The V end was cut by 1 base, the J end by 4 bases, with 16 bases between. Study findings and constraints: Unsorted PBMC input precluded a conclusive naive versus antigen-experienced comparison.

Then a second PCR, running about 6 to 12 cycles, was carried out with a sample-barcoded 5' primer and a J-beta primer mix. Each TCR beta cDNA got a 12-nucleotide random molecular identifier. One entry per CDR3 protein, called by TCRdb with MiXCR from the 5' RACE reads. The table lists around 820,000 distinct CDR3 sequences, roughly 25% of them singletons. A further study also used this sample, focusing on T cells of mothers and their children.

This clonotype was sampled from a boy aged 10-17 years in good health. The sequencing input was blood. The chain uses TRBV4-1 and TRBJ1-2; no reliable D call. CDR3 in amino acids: CASSQAVGGVPYGYTF. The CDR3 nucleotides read TGCGCCAGCAGCCAAGCGGTTGGTGGGGTTCCCTATGGCTACACCTTC.